This T cell receptor (beta chain) was found in a study of blood T cells in healthy people across ages. Study-level points and caveats: As naive T cell percentage varied, TCR beta diversity correlated strongly with it.

Next came a second PCR, run for about 7 to 12 cycles, which used a sample-barcoded 5' primer along with a J-beta primer mix. TCRdb processed the 5' RACE reads anew with MiXCR; each CDR3 protein has one entry. The table has 1.5 million or so distinct CDR3 sequences, under 55% seen once. This clonotype was seen ten or more times. The antigen is not known. This TCR derives from a woman aged 18-35 years in good health. Sequenced material: blood.

The CDR3 DNA follows: TGTGCCAGCAGCCCCGGACAGGGAGTTTACGAGCAGTACTTC. Its protein product is CASSPGQGVYEQYF. V is TRBV7-9 and J is TRBJ2-7; TRBD1 agrees at 8 bases. Germline V gene sequence: CDR1 SEHNR, CDR2 FQNEAQ (reference sequence). CDR3 length equals 14 residues. The ends lost 5 bases at V and 4 bases at J; junction bases unmatched: 7. The whole variable domain, filled in from reference TRBV7-9 and TRBJ2-7, reads DTGVSQNPRHKITKRGQNVTFRCDPISEHNRLYWYRQTLGQGPEFLTYFQNEAQLEKSRLLSDRFSAERPKGSFSTLEIQRTEQGDSAMYLCASSPGQGVYEQYFGPGTRLTVT.